This T cell receptor beta chain emerged from a study of T-cell memory formation after mild COVID-19. Study-level background: The two donors had largely donor-specific TCR clusters.

The CDR3 is 13 residues long. V lost 5 bases, J lost 4 bases, and 8 bases lay in between. The study, taken as a whole, reports: Those CD4+ clones that contracted were mainly in CM and EM (CD8+ ones in EMRA). Some responding clones appeared in pre-infection memory, suggesting cross-reactive memory joined. From day 15 to 85, contracting clones were balanced between CD4 and CD8, whereas later expanders leaned toward CD4+.

This clonotype was detected many times. Antigen: not known. In TCRdb, the 5' RACE reads were re-called with MiXCR into one record per CDR3 protein. Of some 130,000 distinct CDR3 sequences in the sample, about 18% were seen once. The chain joins TRBV12-3 or TRBV12-4 to TRBJ2-2; the D is unclear. Material for sequencing was PBMCs or a T cell subset sorted from them (not recorded which). The sequence derives from a man between 18 and 29 years old who had mild COVID-19 (a few samples of this study predate the infection). Cell type and time point are not known. The CDR3 DNA follows: TGTGCCAGCAGTAGCCTCGCCACCGGGGAGCTGTTTTTT. Translation gives CASSSLATGELFF.